Listed below are T cell receptor beta chains from one sample, sequenced in a study of radiation and T cells in renal cell carcinoma. The method was immunoSEQ multiplex PCR; TCRdb's version includes in-frame clones alone and lacks a portion of them. The profile shows 130,000 to 150,000 clones, approximately 86% of them singletons. The starting material was blood, obtained from a patient whose treatment included radiotherapy and nephrectomy. Receptors originate from a woman aged 45 to 65 with renal cell carcinoma. Both conserved end residues are trimmed from each CDR3.

v_call cdr3_length cdr3_aa
TRBV7-2 10 ASNIVGNEQF
TRBV5-1 13 ASSLEGQGGYGYT
TRBV6-5 13 ASRPPTGSGNTIY
TRBV2 11 ASSERGGQPQH
TRBV28 15 ASSLALGTGSNEKLF
TRBV30 10 AWAPGNYGYT
TRBV7-2 13 ASSWAGAGNTEAF
TRBV9 14 ASSVEERGGPDTQY
TRBV5-5 10 ASSYRDSPLF
TRBV19 10 ASQQGRETQY
TRBV11-3 11 ASSYSRGHEQY
TRBV6-5 11 ASRLDRDQPQH
TRBV7-9 14 ASSLWQPGGGQPQH
TRBV19 13 ASSTTGVNTGELF
TRBV10-3 14 AISDGLASGSYEQY
TRBV2 12 ASSATGQVYEQY
TRBV5-6 13 ASRLAGGTYNEQF
TRBV4-1 15 ASSQGRGGRRSYEQY
TRBV30 11 AWSRGSGETQY
TRBV6-5 13 ASSYSQGPNSPLH
TRBV5-1 13 ASSLEGLVGNTIY
TRBV6-6 14 ASSSFVDGPNSPLH
TRBV6-1 15 ASSEAGKSSYNSPLH
TRBV5-6 9 ASSFETEQY
TRBV18 12 ASSSGWGKNIQY
TRBV7-2 13 ASSLSGGLNSPLH